Listed below are T cell receptor beta chains from one sample, sequenced in a study of PD-1 blockade in classical Hodgkin lymphoma. Assay used: immunoSEQ multiplex PCR; TCRdb lists only in-frame clones, some missing. The table has roughly 22,000 clones, under 70% seen once. Sequencing used peripheral blood mononuclear cells (PBMCs), obtained at baseline. The source is a human donor with classical Hodgkin lymphoma. CDR3s include the opening cysteine and the closing phenylalanine or tryptophan. The D gene is left open where the match is weak. Only some rows state a clone size, as once, few, many or a class for expanded clones.

clone_size	v_call	d_call	j_call	cdr3_aa	cdr3_nt
-	TRBV7-2	TRBD2	TRBJ2-5	CASSLDSLAGGQETQYF	TGTGCCAGCAGCTTAGATTCACTAGCGGGGGGACAAGAGACCCAGTACTTC
-	TRBV19	TRBD1	TRBJ2-7	CASSMAWGQGFYEQYF	TGTGCCAGTAGTATGGCGTGGGGACAGGGGTTCTACGAGCAGTACTTC
-	TRBV6-5	TRBD2	TRBJ2-1	CASSPTSGRNNEQFF	TGTGCCAGCAGCCCGACTAGCGGGAGGAACAATGAGCAGTTCTTC
-	TRBV19	TRBD2	TRBJ2-2	CASKQAGGRGELFF	TGTGCCTCCAAACAGGCGGGAGGGCGTGGGGAGCTGTTTTTT
once	TRBV7-2	-	TRBJ1-2	CASSPRTETYGYTF	TGTGCCAGCAGCCCGAGGACCGAGACCTATGGCTACACCTTC
once	TRBV5-6	-	TRBJ1-3	CASSLPSFSGNTIYF	TGTGCCAGCAGCTTGCCCAGCTTCTCTGGAAACACCATATATTTT
-	TRBV7-9	-	TRBJ2-5	CASSFTGKKETQYF	TGTGCCAGCAGCTTCACGGGCAAAAAAGAGACCCAGTACTTC
-	TRBV30	-	TRBJ2-7	CAWSVGVIYEQYF	TGTGCCTGGAGTGTAGGCGTTATCTACGAGCAGTACTTC
-	TRBV9	-	TRBJ2-3	CASSVGDDTQYF	TGTGCCAGCAGCGTAGGGGACGATACGCAGTATTTT
few	TRBV5-1	-	TRBJ2-2	CASSFGDRTGELFF	TGCGCCAGCAGTTTTGGGGATAGGACCGGGGAGCTGTTTTTT
-	TRBV5-6	TRBD2	TRBJ2-1	CASRGEGFWNNEQFF	TGTGCCAGCAGGGGGGAGGGCTTTTGGAACAATGAGCAGTTCTTC
-	TRBV7-6	-	TRBJ2-7	CASSRLVSSYEQYF	TGTGCCAGCAGCCGACTAGTAAGCTCCTACGAGCAGTACTTC
-	TRBV28	TRBD2	TRBJ2-7	CASSSWTSGSYEQYF	TGTGCCAGCAGTTCATGGACTAGCGGATCCTACGAGCAGTACTTC
-	TRBV11-3	TRBD2	TRBJ2-3	CASSAGTSGNTDTQYF	TGTGCCAGCAGCGCCGGGACTAGCGGAAACACAGATACGCAGTATTTT
few	TRBV5-8	-	TRBJ2-2	CASSLGQGGRTGELFF	TGTGCCAGCAGCTTGGGACAGGGAGGGCGCACCGGGGAGCTGTTTTTT
-	TRBV30	-	TRBJ1-1	CAWSVWGNEAFF	TGTGCCTGGAGTGTATGGGGGAATGAAGCTTTCTTT
few	TRBV6-5	TRBD1	TRBJ1-6	CASSYSRATGVLHF	TGTGCCAGCAGTTACTCGAGGGCGACAGGGGTCCTCCACTTT
-	TRBV5-1	-	TRBJ2-7	CASSQLSGVSYEQYF	TGCGCCAGCAGCCAGCTGTCGGGAGTTAGTTACGAGCAGTACTTC
-	TRBV27	TRBD2	TRBJ2-7	CASSPGAGVSYEQYF	TGTGCCAGCAGCCCGGGAGCGGGAGTCTCCTACGAGCAGTACTTC
few	TRBV30	-	TRBJ1-4	CAWATGKEKLFF	TGTGCCTGGGCTACAGGGAAGGAAAAACTGTTTTTT
-	TRBV14	-	TRBJ2-3	CASSHTDTQYF	TGTGCCAGCAGCCACACGGATACGCAGTATTTT
-	TRBV21-1	-	TRBJ1-4	CASSKAGGTNEKLFF	TGTGCCAGCAGCAAAGCGGGGGGGACTAATGAAAAACTGTTTTTT
-	TRBV27	TRBD2	TRBJ2-3	CASTNARGEGLDTQYF	TGTGCCAGCACCAACGCTCGGGGGGAGGGTCTAGATACGCAGTATTTT
few	TRBV18	TRBD1	TRBJ2-7	CASSPKDRSSSYEQYF	TGTGCCAGCTCACCGAAGGACAGGTCGAGCTCCTACGAGCAGTACTTC
-	TRBV5-6	-	TRBJ2-7	CASSEVVGLSYYEQYF	TGTGCCAGCAGCGAGGTTGTGGGCCTCTCCTACTACGAGCAGTACTTC
medium-sized	TRBV18	-	TRBJ1-2	CASSLDTALGGYTF	TGTGCCAGCTCACTAGACACCGCTCTCGGGGGCTACACCTTC
-	TRBV4-3	-	TRBJ1-6	CASSQEKGLGSPLHF	TGCGCCAGCAGCCAAGAGAAGGGTTTGGGTTCACCCCTCCACTTT